Following are 3 T cell receptor beta chains from one sample sequenced in a study of a mutant IDH1 vaccine in newly diagnosed glioma. The antigens of these receptors remain unknown. Time point indicated: week 23, last vaccination. Doses of 300 ug of mutant IDH1 20-mer peptide were given with topical imiquimod. The data were produced by immunoSEQ multiplex PCR, yet TCRdb's version contains in-frame clones alone and is incomplete. The data contain roughly 60,000 clones, 70% to 90% of them singletons. Source: PBMCs, taken from a glioma patient whose treatment included an IDH1 peptide vaccine. These receptor sequences come from a man aged 25-45 years with glioma.

V gene TRBV30 combines with J gene TRBJ2-5; TRBD2 aligns across 8 bases. The CDR3 consists of 15 residues. The germline CDR1 and CDR2 sequences are GTSNPN and SVGIG (reference sequence). Trimming took 1 base from V and 0 from J; bases not matched to a gene: 4. The CDR3 DNA follows: TGTGCCTGGAGTGCGCGGGGGGACAACCAAGAGACCCAGTACTTC. It encodes CAWSARGDNQETQYF.

The table lists this clone with a count of one. The chain couples TRBV2 to TRBJ2-1, with 10 bases aligning to TRBD1. This CDR3 is built from 15 residues. J was trimmed by 1 base and V by 4 bases; bases with no gene match: 1. The germline V gene has CDR1 SNHLY and CDR2 FYNNEI. Written as DNA, the CDR3 is TGTGCCAGCAGTGGGGACAGGGGATCCTACAATGAGCAGTTCTTC. Protein sequence: CASSGDRGSYNEQFF.

The V gene is TRBV29-1, the J gene TRBJ1-2; D not certain. Germline V gene lookup returns CDR1 SQVTM and CDR2 ANQGSEA. This CDR3 is 17 amino acids long. V dropped 4 bases and J dropped 5 bases, with 26 bases sitting between them. CDR3 in DNA: TGCAGCGTTGGGGCCCTTGGGCCCGTGGGATTTGGGTATGGCTACACCTTC. Translated: CSVGALGPVGFGYGYTF.